One and the same sample provided the 15 T cell receptor beta chains below, sequenced in a study of T cell responses to AZD1222 COVID-19 vaccine. TCRdb keeps only in-frame clones here, not all; method: immunoSEQ multiplex PCR. The sample shows around 100,000 clones, roughly 86% of them seen only once. Sequencing used peripheral blood, obtained on day 0 of MenACWY control vaccination. The receptors were sampled from an adult in good health.

The chain couples TRBV27 to TRBJ2-1, with 8 bases that match TRBD2. The CDR3 consists of 14 residues. V lost 5 bases and J lost 7; bases outside the gene matches: 7. Germline CDR1 and CDR2: MNHEY and SMNVEV (reference sequence). DNA for the CDR3: TGTGCCAGCAGTAAAAGCGGGAGTGAGAATGAGCAGTTCTTC. Encoded protein: CASSKSGSENEQFF.

The gene calls are TRBV5-6 and TRBJ1-1, with 10 bases matching TRBD1. With V trimmed by 3 bases and J by 0 bases, 5 bases remained unmatched. Germline loops: CDR1 SGHDT, CDR2 YYEEEE. The length of the CDR3 is 16 residues. This chain's CDR3 is CASSWDRGAVNTEAFF. CDR3 coding DNA: TGTGCCAGCAGCTGGGACAGGGGAGCCGTGAACACTGAAGCTTTCTTT.

V gene TRBV13 combines with J gene TRBJ2-1; 10 positions agree with TRBD2. This CDR3 is 14 amino acids long. V lost 6 bases to trimming and J lost 9 bases; unmatched junction nucleotides: 8. The germline gives CDR1 PRHDT, CDR2 FYEKMQ (reference sequence). DNA of the CDR3: TGTGCCAGCAGGCCCAAGCGGGGGGGTGGTGAGCAGTTCTTC. This codes for CASRPKRGGGEQFF.

This rearrangement joins TRBV27 to TRBJ1-1; the D is unclear. V lost 5 bases and J lost 1, with 14 bases in between. The germline gives CDR1 MNHEY, CDR2 SMNVEV (reference sequence). The CDR3 is 15 residues long. This CDR3 is CASSPRGAPNTEAFF. As DNA, the CDR3 is TGTGCCAGCAGTCCCCGGGGAGCCCCGAACACTGAAGCTTTCTTT.

The J gene is TRBJ1-6, the V gene TRBV7-2; 9 bases are shared with TRBD1. V lost 0 bases to trimming and J lost 9 bases; unmatched junction nucleotides: 6. The germline CDR1 and CDR2 sequences are SGHTA and FQGNSA. The CDR3 consists of 16 residues. CDR3 amino acids: CASSLALTGGSSPLHF. The CDR3, as DNA: TGTGCCAGCAGCTTAGCGCTGACAGGGGGGAGTTCACCCCTCCACTTT.

The CDR3 nucleotides read TGTGCCAGCAGCGCGACCGGGACAGCGAATTCACCCCTCCACTTT. Translated: CASSATGTANSPLHF. V gene TRBV11-3 combines with J gene TRBJ1-6; TRBD1 agrees at 7 bases. V was pared by 5 bases and J by 7 bases, with 8 bases of the junction left unmatched. The germline V gene encodes CDR1 SGHNT and CDR2 YENEEA. CDR3 length equals 15 residues. Using reference TRBV11-3 and TRBJ1-6 for the parts outside the CDR3, the full variable domain is EAGVVQSPRYKIIEKKQPVAFWCNPISGHNTLYWYLQNLGQGPELLIRYENEEAVDDSQLPKDRFSAERLKGVDSTLKIQPAELGDSAVYLCASSATGTANSPLHFGNGTRLTVT.

This clone has just a few counts. The rearrangement uses TRBV5-5 and TRBJ2-7, with D perhaps assigned TRBD1 or TRBD2 (5 bases each). Trimming removed 4 bases at V and 4 bases at J, with 12 bases between. Germline V lookup: CDR1 SGHKS, CDR2 YYEKEE (reference sequence). This CDR3 region has 13 residues. Here the CDR3 reads CASSARDGYEQYF. CDR3 DNA: TGTGCCAGCAGCGCGAGGGACGGATACGAGCAGTACTTC.

In this sample, this clone turned up once. This chain uses TRBV7-2 with TRBJ2-3; 9 bases line up with TRBD2. The length of the CDR3 is 15 residues. The germline V gene encodes CDR1 SGHTA and CDR2 FQGNSA. The junction had 3 bases not matched to a gene; V was cut back by 3 bases and J by 2 bases. This chain's CDR3 is CASSFSSGNTDTQYF. CDR3 nucleotides: TGTGCCAGCAGCTTTTCTAGCGGGAACACAGATACGCAGTATTTT.

This chain links TRBV3-1 (or the pseudogene TRBV3-2) with TRBJ2-7; perhaps TRBD1 as D (5 bases). The CDR3 spans 13 residues. V gave up 7 bases and J gave up 0 bases, with 10 bases separating them. Germline-derived CDR1 and CDR2 are LGHDT and YNNKEL (reference sequence). CDR3 DNA: TGTGCCAGCATGAGGCAGGGCTCCTACGAGCAGTACTTC. Amino acid sequence: CASMRQGSYEQYF.

The gene calls are TRBV7-2 and TRBJ2-3; D is perhaps TRBD1 or TRBD2 (6 bases each). Trimming pared 6 bases from V and 0 bases from J, leaving 13 bases between. In germline, CDR1 is SGHTA, CDR2 FQGNSA. This CDR3 is 15 amino acids long. CDR3: CASRKGGRSTDTQYF. CDR3 sequence (DNA): TGTGCCAGCAGAAAAGGGGGGAGGAGCACAGATACGCAGTATTTT.

This clone was seen a single time. The V gene is TRBV2, the J gene TRBJ2-5; possible D gene TRBD2, 6 bases. Germline lookup yields CDR1 SNHLY and CDR2 FYNNEI. The V gene lost 8 bases and the J gene lost 2 bases, with 15 bases spanning the gap. CDR3 length: 14 amino acids. CDR3 nucleotides: TGTGCCAGCCAAGACGGCGGGGCACAAGAGACCCAGTACTTC. Translation: CASQDGGAQETQYF. The whole variable domain, remainder taken from reference TRBV2 and TRBJ2-5, is EPEVTQTPSHQVTQMGQEVILRCVPISNHLYFYWYRQILGQKVEFLVSFYNNEISEKSEIFDDQFSVERPDGSNFTLKIRSTKLEDSAMYFCASQDGGAQETQYFGPGTRLLVL.

The V gene is TRBV11-2, the J gene TRBJ2-7, with TRBD1 identical over 11 bases. J lost 6 bases, V lost 5 bases, and 12 bases had no gene match. The CDR3 runs 16 residues. Germline-derived CDR1 and CDR2 are SGHAT and FQNNGV. The CDR3 DNA follows: TGTGCCAGCAGCCCCCAGGCGGGGACAGGGGGGCGCGAGCAGTACTTC. This gives the protein CASSPQAGTGGREQYF.

This clone was seen once. V gene TRBV10-3 combines with J gene TRBJ1-1; no clear D. The germline CDR1 and CDR2 sequences are ENHRY and SYGVKD. CDR3 length equals 13 residues. Trimming cost V 10 bases and J 4 bases, with 16 bases left between them. The CDR3 DNA reads TGTGCCACCCTTGCCGGGGTCGGCACTGAAGCTTTCTTT. Residues: CATLAGVGTEAFF.

The rearrangement links TRBV19 to TRBJ1-5, with D perhaps TRBD1 (6 bases). V was shortened by 5 bases and J by 2 bases, with 10 bases between the two germline ends. Germline V gene sequence: CDR1 LNHDA, CDR2 SQIVND (reference sequence). The CDR3 length is 14 residues. The CDR3 bases are TGTGCCAGTAGTCCGACAGGCGGCAATCAGCCCCAGCATTTT. Protein product: CASSPTGGNQPQHF.

The rearrangement uses TRBV7-2 and TRBJ1-1, with D possibly matching TRBD1 (5 bases). CDR1 and CDR2 from the germline V gene are SGHTA and FQGNSA. V lost 0 bases to trimming and J lost 4 bases, with 12 bases between them. The CDR3 extends over 15 amino acids. CDR3 region: CASSLAFSGGTEAFF. The CDR3 coding sequence is TGTGCCAGCAGCTTAGCCTTTAGTGGGGGCACTGAAGCTTTCTTT.